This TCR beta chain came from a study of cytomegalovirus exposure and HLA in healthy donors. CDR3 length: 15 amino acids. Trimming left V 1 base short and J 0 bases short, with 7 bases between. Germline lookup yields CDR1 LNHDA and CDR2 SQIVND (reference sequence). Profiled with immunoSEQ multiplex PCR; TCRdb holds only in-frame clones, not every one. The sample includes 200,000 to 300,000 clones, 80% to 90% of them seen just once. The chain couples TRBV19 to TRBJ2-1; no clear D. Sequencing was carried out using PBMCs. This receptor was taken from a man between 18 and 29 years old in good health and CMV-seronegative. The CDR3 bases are TGTGCCAGTAGTATAGTTTCTATCTCCTACAATGAGCAGTTCTTC. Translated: CASSIVSISYNEQFF.